The entry that follows covers one TCR beta chain sequence. In the authors' methods: Scientists estimated how many nucleated cells there were by amplifying reference gene primers. Method: immunoSEQ multiplex PCR; TCRdb's copy keeps in-frame clones and lacks some. V and J calls and clone size are given by that table; D and trimming were obtained from the DNA. The table shows 70,000 to 75,000 clones, with about 80% occurring only once. The germline CDR1 and CDR2 sequences are PRHDT and FYEKMQ (reference sequence). The CDR3 spans 13 residues. V was cut by 3 bases and J by 8 bases, with 11 bases left in between. The data belong to a study of blood T cell repertoires in COVID-19. Study at large: Samples came from the United States, Italy and Spain, spanning acute and convalescent COVID-19. PBMCs, B-cell-depleted T cells, or T cells were the source of the cDNA or gDNA that made up the material.

The chain couples TRBV13 to TRBJ2-1; D is possibly TRBD2 (6 bases). Source material: peripheral blood. The TCR originated in a man aged 70-80 years with acute or convalescent COVID-19. The chain's CDR3 is CASSLDKRDEQFF. The CDR3 DNA is TGTGCCAGCAGCTTGGATAAGCGGGATGAGCAGTTCTTC. The full variable domain, its missing parts supplied by reference TRBV13 and TRBJ2-1, is AAGVIQSPRHLIKEKRETATLKCYPIPRHDTVYWYQQGPGQDPQFLISFYEKMQSDKGSIPDRFSAQQFSDYHSELNMSSLELGDSALYFCASSLDKRDEQFFGPGTRLTVL.